This T cell receptor beta chain appears in the sequencing data of a study of blood T cell repertoires in COVID-19. Study-wide background: Collection of acute and convalescent COVID-19 samples took place in the United States, Italy and Spain. PBMCs, B-cell-depleted T cells, or T cells were the source of the cDNA or gDNA that made up the material.

The CDR3 contains 13 residues. V gave up 1 base and J gave up 11 bases, with 15 bases separating them. Germline loops: CDR1 LNHDA, CDR2 SQIVND (reference sequence). Authors' data handling: Amplified reference gene primers provided the basis for estimating nucleated cell counts. Profiled with immunoSEQ multiplex PCR; TCRdb holds only in-frame clones, not every one. From that table come the V and J calls and clone size; the DNA was used to work out D and trimming. This sample has a few hundred thousand clones; about 91% occur once, and the top ten carry 3.5% to 5.5%. The sample comprised peripheral blood. The origin of this receptor is a woman between 35 and 50 years old who had recovered from COVID-19. This sequence joins TRBV19 and TRBJ2-7; TRBD2 might be the D (6 bases). The CDR3 DNA is TGTGCCAGTAGTATAGCTAGCGACCGACTCAAGTACGTC. Amino acid sequence: CASSIASDRLKYV.